The 22 T cell receptor beta chains listed next were all sequenced from one sample in a study of cytomegalovirus exposure and HLA in healthy donors. Researchers ran the PCR with 60 Vbeta and 13 Jbeta primers. TCRdb's copy holds only in-frame clones and misses some; the assay was immunoSEQ multiplex PCR. The data hold about 100,000 clones, with around 76% observed a single time. The material sequenced was PBMCs. Receptors originate from a man aged 25 to 40 in good health and CMV-seropositive.

This clone was counted a few times. The chain carries TRBV15 and TRBJ1-5; tentative D call: TRBD1 (5 bases). This CDR3 region has 12 residues. Per germline, CDR1 LNHNV and CDR2 YYDKDF (reference sequence). V lost 3 bases and J lost 7, with 7 bases in between. CDR3 nucleotides: TGTGCCACCAGCAGGTCAGGGCAGCCCCAGCATTTT. Protein sequence: CATSRSGQPQHF.

The V gene is TRBV2, the J gene TRBJ2-5; D gene unclear. Deletions cut 5 bases from V and 4 bases from J, with 5 bases between. Germline CDR1 reads SNHLY; CDR2 reads FYNNEI. The CDR3 length is 11 residues. The CDR3 DNA is TGTGCCAGCAGTTCTGTAGAGACCCAGTACTTC. Protein product: CASSSVETQYF.

For the CDR3, the DNA is TGTGCCAGCAGCGTAGGCGCGAACACTGAAGCTTTCTTT. It encodes CASSVGANTEAFF. The rearrangement joins TRBV9 to TRBJ1-1, with unresolved D. V lost 0 bases to trimming and J lost 1 base, with 4 bases between them. The CDR3 has 13 residues. CDR1 and CDR2 (germline): SGDLS, YYNGEE.

In this sample, this clone turned up a few times. The chain joins TRBV4-2 to TRBJ2-5; 9 nucleotides match TRBD2. Germline-derived CDR1 and CDR2 are LGHNA and YNFKEQ. Unmatched junction bases numbered 2, after V lost 0 bases and J lost 3 bases. The CDR3 is 15 amino acids. The chain's CDR3 is CASSQDRGGEETQYF. The CDR3 coding sequence is TGTGCCAGCAGCCAAGATCGCGGGGGGGAAGAGACCCAGTACTTC.

The chain employs TRBV5-1 and TRBJ2-7; the match to TRBD1 covers 9 bases. The CDR3 covers 14 residues. Germline assignment: CDR1 SGHRS and CDR2 YFSETQ. The V and J ends lost 4 bases and 9 bases, in that order; junction bases with no gene match: 11. CDR3 amino acids: CASSGGTGLEGQYF. Here the CDR3 DNA reads TGCGCCAGCAGCGGTGGGACAGGGTTAGAGGGGCAGTACTTC. Filled out from reference TRBV5-1 and TRBJ2-7, the complete variable domain reads KAGVTQTPRYLIKTRGQQVTLSCSPISGHRSVSWYQQTPGQGLQFLFEYFSETQRNKGNFPGRFSGRQFSNSRSEMNVSTLELGDSALYLCASSGGTGLEGQYFGPGTRLTVT.

The rearrangement uses TRBV19 and TRBJ2-3; the match to TRBD2 covers 7 bases. With 4 bases clipped from V and 1 base from J, the junction kept 5 bases outside the gene matches. The CDR3 loop spans 15 amino acids. The germline V gene encodes CDR1 LNHDA and CDR2 SQIVND (reference sequence). This CDR3 reads CASSTYGGGTDTQYF. The CDR3 bases are TGTGCCAGTAGTACCTATGGGGGGGGCACAGATACGCAGTATTTT.

This rearrangement joins TRBV9 to TRBJ2-7; 9 bases are a match to TRBD1. Germline lookup yields CDR1 SGDLS and CDR2 YYNGEE. The CDR3 consists of 18 residues. V lost 0 bases and J lost 0; bases outside the gene matches: 10. This CDR3 reads CASSVGPQGDRVSYEQYF. In DNA, the CDR3 is TGTGCCAGCAGCGTAGGCCCGCAGGGGGACAGGGTCTCCTACGAGCAGTACTTC.

This clone was seen more than once but under ten times. The chain employs TRBV20-1 and TRBJ1-1; the D is unclear. Germline V lookup: CDR1 DFQATT, CDR2 SNEGSKA (reference sequence). The length of the CDR3 is 11 residues. Between the trimmed V and J ends, which lost 3 bases and 8 bases, there was a span of 10 bases. CDR3 sequence reads: CSASIPREAFF. DNA for the CDR3: TGCAGTGCTAGCATTCCCAGGGAAGCTTTCTTT.

This chain links TRBV11-3 with TRBJ1-1; D is possibly TRBD1 (5 bases). Trimming removed 6 bases from V and 2 bases from J, with 7 bases in between. CDR3 length: 12 amino acids. CDR1 is SGHNT, CDR2 YENEEA, per germline. The CDR3 is CASRQVNTEAFF. Written as DNA, the CDR3 is TGTGCCAGCAGACAGGTTAACACTGAAGCTTTCTTT.

V is TRBV11-3 and J is TRBJ1-2, with TRBD1 as a possible D gene (5 bases). The CDR3 extends over 13 amino acids. Between the trimmed V and J ends, which lost 5 bases and 8 bases, there was a span of 15 bases. CDR1 SGHNT and CDR2 YENEEA come from the germline V gene. CDR3 in amino acids: CASSLGAGGGYTF. The CDR3 bases are TGTGCCAGCAGCCTAGGGGCGGGCGGAGGCTACACCTTC.

The gene calls are TRBV18 and TRBJ2-7, with TRBD1 matching 7 bases. Trimming at V came to 3 bases and at J to 5 bases, leaving 7 bases not matched to a gene. The CDR3 is made up of 14 amino acids. Germline CDR1 is KGHSH and CDR2 is LQKENI. Here the CDR3 reads CASSPGNRGHEQYF. CDR3 nucleotide sequence: TGTGCCAGCTCACCGGGTAACAGGGGCCACGAGCAGTACTTC.

The chain couples TRBV5-4 to TRBJ2-5; 9 positions match TRBD2. CDR1 is SGHNT, CDR2 YYREEE, per germline (reference sequence). The CDR3 sequence is 17 residues long. Losses at the gene ends were 4 bases for V and 4 bases for J; bases not matched to a gene: 14. For the CDR3, the DNA is TGTGCCAGCAGCGCTTTATTAGCGGGGGCTTTCGGAGAGACCCAGTACTTC. It is translated as CASSALLAGAFGETQYF.

The rearrangement links TRBV5-6 to TRBJ2-3, with D perhaps TRBD1 (6 bases). The CDR3 length is 16 residues. Germline V gene lookup returns CDR1 SGHDT and CDR2 YYEEEE. Between the trimmed V and J ends, which lost 6 bases and 2 bases, there was a span of 19 bases. In DNA, the CDR3 is TGTGCCAGCACACCATACAGGGCGGAGCCCACAGATACGCAGTATTTT. This encodes CASTPYRAEPTDTQYF.

The chain uses TRBV9 and TRBJ2-3; 13 bases match TRBD2. The CDR3 extends over 16 amino acids. Trimming at V came to 5 bases and at J to 2 bases, leaving 5 bases not matched to a gene. CDR1 is SGDLS and CDR2 is YYNGEE in the germline V gene. The CDR3 reads CASRPLAGGPTDTQYF. In nucleotides, the CDR3 is TGTGCCAGCAGGCCACTAGCGGGGGGGCCCACAGATACGCAGTATTTT.

J is TRBJ1-4 and V is TRBV27, with TRBD1 matching 10 bases. Germline-derived CDR1 and CDR2 are MNHEY and SMNVEV (reference sequence). Trimming at V came to 6 bases and at J to 5 bases, leaving 12 bases not matched to a gene. The CDR3 covers 17 residues. DNA for the CDR3: TGTGCCAGCAGAGCCGGGACAGGGGTAAATTCGAATGAAAAACTGTTTTTT. Its translation: CASRAGTGVNSNEKLFF.

The chain has TRBV29-1 and TRBJ2-3; 10 nucleotides agree with TRBD2. Per the germline V gene, CDR1 is SQVTM and CDR2 is ANQGSEA. CDR3 size: 15 residues. The junction had 9 bases not matched to a gene; V was cut back by 7 bases and J by 2 bases. CDR3 DNA: TGCAGCGCCCGATCCACTAGCGGGGTCACAGATACGCAGTATTTT. This gives the protein CSARSTSGVTDTQYF.

The rearrangement links TRBV7-2 to TRBJ1-4; 7 bases agree with TRBD1. CDR1 SGHTA and CDR2 FQGNSA come from the germline V gene. The CDR3 is 14 amino acids. Trimming removed 4 bases from V and 5 bases from J; junction bases left unmatched: 4. CDR3 nucleotides: TGTGCCAGCAGCTCGACAGGGTCAAATGAAAAACTGTTTTTT. Amino acid sequence: CASSSTGSNEKLFF.

As regards this clone: The germline gene is not matched at one end of the junction; a read error may be the cause. CDR3 region: CSSSFVQGAALGYGYTF. The CDR3 DNA follows: TGTTCCAGCAGCTTCGTACAGGGGGCGGCTTTAGGCTATGGCTACACCTTC. This chain connects TRBV7-9 to TRBJ1-2; 9 positions match TRBD1. The germline CDR1 and CDR2 sequences are SEHNR and FQNEAQ (reference sequence). The CDR3 has 17 residues.

Details on this clone: An end of the junction differs from the germline gene, which may be a read error. The chain joins TRBV7-9 to TRBJ2-5; tentatively, D is TRBD1 or TRBD2 (5 bases each). The germline V gene has CDR1 SEHNR and CDR2 FQNEAQ (reference sequence). The CDR3 spans 12 residues. The CDR3, as DNA: TGTTCCAGCAGCTTAGGGGAGGAGACCCAGTACTTC. Protein: CSSSLGEETQYF.

The chain employs TRBV4-2 and TRBJ2-5; 10 positions match TRBD2. The V gene's germline CDR1 is LGHNA and CDR2 YNFKEQ. The CDR3 has 19 amino acids. V was clipped by 1 base and J by 0 bases; unmatched bases: 11. CDR3 sequence (DNA): TGTGCCAGCAGCCAAGGGGAGCGGGGGGGCCAGACGTACCAAGAGACCCAGTACTTC. Amino acid sequence: CASSQGERGGQTYQETQYF.

This rearrangement joins TRBV7-9 to TRBJ1-2, with unresolved D. Germline CDR1 and CDR2: SEHNR and FQNEAQ (reference sequence). CDR3 length: 13 amino acids. V lost 1 base and J 8 bases, leaving 11 bases between the germline ends. CDR3 sequence: CASSLEVGAGYTF. In DNA form, the CDR3 reads TGTGCCAGCAGCTTAGAAGTCGGAGCGGGCTACACCTTC. The full variable domain, completed using reference TRBV7-9 and TRBJ1-2, is DTGVSQNPRHKITKRGQNVTFRCDPISEHNRLYWYRQTLGQGPEFLTYFQNEAQLEKSRLLSDRFSAERPKGSFSTLEIQRTEQGDSAMYLCASSLEVGAGYTFGSGTRLTVV.

The gene calls are TRBV6-1 and TRBJ2-7; 11 bases map to TRBD1. After removal of 7 bases from V and 5 bases from J, the junction contained 4 bases not matched to a gene. This CDR3 comprises 13 residues. Germline CDR1 is MNHNS and CDR2 is SASEGT. The CDR3 is CASTRTGGNEQYF. The CDR3 DNA sequence: TGTGCCAGCACCAGGACAGGGGGCAACGAGCAGTACTTC.